Below, one TCR beta chain is given with its context. V was trimmed by 2 bases and J by 1 base, leaving 10 bases between them. This CDR3 region has 15 residues. Germline CDR1 and CDR2: MDHEN and SYDVKM. This entry belongs to a study of cytomegalovirus exposure and HLA in healthy donors. Researchers ran the PCR with 60 Vbeta and 13 Jbeta primers. Profiling relied on immunoSEQ multiplex PCR, and the TCRdb table lists in-frame clones only, not all of them. This table has some 90,000 clones, 60% to 80% appearing once. This receptor was taken from a boy aged 10-17 years in good health and CMV-seronegative. The specimen sequenced was PBMCs. The rearrangement links TRBV28 to TRBJ2-3; D is uncertain. Here the CDR3 DNA reads TGTGCCAGCAGTTTAGGCAGCGCCCGCACAGATACGCAGTATTTT. Amino acid sequence: CASSLGSARTDTQYF.